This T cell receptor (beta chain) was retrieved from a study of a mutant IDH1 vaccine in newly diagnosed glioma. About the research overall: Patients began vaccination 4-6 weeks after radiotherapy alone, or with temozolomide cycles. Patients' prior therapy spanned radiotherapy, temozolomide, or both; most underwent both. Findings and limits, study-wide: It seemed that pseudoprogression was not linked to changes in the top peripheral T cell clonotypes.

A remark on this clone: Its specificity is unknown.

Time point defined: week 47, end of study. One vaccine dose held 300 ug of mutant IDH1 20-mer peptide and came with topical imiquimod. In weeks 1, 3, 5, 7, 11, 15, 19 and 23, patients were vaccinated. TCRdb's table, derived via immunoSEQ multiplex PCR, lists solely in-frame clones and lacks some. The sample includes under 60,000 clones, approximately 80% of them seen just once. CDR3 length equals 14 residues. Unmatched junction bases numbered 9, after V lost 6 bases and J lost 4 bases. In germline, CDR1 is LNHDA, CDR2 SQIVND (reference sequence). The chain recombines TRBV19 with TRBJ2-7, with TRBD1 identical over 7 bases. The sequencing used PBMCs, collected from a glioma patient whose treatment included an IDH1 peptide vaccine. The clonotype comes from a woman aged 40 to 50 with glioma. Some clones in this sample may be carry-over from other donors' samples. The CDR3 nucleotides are TGTGCCAGTAGCCTCGAGACAGGGTTTTACGAGCAGTACTTC. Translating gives CASSLETGFYEQYF.